The present T cell receptor (beta chain) was sequenced within a study of T cells in Graves' hyperthyroidism and ophthalmopathy. Whole-study results and caveats: Stable hyperthyroidism was separated from ophthalmopathy by a model based on 13 V-J features.

The V end was cut by 0 bases, the J end by 2 bases, with 5 bases between. The germline V gene has CDR1 MGHRA and CDR2 YSYEKL. CDR3 size: 13 residues. With respect to this clonotype: No antigen is known for it.

TCR beta CDR3 region amplification was performed from RNA transcripts. HTBI primers drove first-round RT-PCR of the TCR CDR3. Each CDR3 protein is one row after TCRdb ran MiXCR on the multiplex PCR reads. The table lists about 380,000 distinct CDR3 sequences, about 15% of them singletons. V is TRBV4-1 and J is TRBJ2-7; D gene ambiguous. The source material was blood. This clonotype originated in a woman aged 25 to 39 with Graves' ophthalmopathy. DNA of the CDR3: TGCGCCAGCAGCCAAGATTCCGCCTACGAGCAGTACTTC. Its protein is CASSQDSAYEQYF.